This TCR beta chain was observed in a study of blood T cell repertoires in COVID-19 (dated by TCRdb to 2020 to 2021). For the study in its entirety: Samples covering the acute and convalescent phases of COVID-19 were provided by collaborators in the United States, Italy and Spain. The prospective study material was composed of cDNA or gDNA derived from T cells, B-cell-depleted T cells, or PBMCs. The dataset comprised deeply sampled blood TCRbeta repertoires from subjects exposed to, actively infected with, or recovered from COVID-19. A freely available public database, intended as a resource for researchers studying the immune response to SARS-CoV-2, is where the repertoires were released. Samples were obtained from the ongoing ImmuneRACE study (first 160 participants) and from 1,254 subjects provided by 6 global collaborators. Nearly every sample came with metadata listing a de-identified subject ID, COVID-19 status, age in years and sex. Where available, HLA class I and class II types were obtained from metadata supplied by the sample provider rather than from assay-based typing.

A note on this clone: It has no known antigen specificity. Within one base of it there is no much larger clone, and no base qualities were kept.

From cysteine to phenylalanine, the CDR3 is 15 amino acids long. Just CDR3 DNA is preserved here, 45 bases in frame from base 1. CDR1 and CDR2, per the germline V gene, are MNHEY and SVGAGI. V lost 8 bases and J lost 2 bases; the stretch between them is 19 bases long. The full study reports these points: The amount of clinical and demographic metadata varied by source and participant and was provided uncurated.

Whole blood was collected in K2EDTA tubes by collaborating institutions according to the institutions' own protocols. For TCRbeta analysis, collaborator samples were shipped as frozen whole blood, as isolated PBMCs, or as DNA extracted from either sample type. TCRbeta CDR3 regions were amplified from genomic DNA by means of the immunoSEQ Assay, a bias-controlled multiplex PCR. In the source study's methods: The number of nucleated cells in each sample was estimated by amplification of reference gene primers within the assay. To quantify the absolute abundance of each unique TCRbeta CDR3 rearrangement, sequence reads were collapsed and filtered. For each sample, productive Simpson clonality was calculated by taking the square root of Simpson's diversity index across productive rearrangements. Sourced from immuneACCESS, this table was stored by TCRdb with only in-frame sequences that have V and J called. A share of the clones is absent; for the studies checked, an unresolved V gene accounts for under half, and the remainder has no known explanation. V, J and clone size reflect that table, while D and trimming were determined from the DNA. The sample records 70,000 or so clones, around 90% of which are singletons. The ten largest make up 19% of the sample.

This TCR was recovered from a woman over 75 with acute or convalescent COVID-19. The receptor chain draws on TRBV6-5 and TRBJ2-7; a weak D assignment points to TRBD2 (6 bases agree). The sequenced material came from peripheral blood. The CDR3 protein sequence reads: CASAPLASSTYEQYF. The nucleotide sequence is TGTGCCAGCGCCCCACTAGCCAGCTCTACCTACGAGCAGTACTTC.